This TCR beta chain was obtained from a study of OX40 agonist ivuxolimab in advanced cancers. Study-level background: Patients took ivuxolimab, an agonistic anti-OX40 (CD134) antibody. Mean age approximately 61 years, range about 20 to 85; around 80% male.

A word on this clone: Its antigen is as yet unknown.

Germline V lookup: CDR1 SQVTM, CDR2 ANQGSEA. V was shortened by 1 base and J by 6 bases, with 19 bases between the two germline ends. The CDR3 has 15 amino acids. Using immunoSEQ multiplex PCR, the repertoire was profiled, and TCRdb retains in-frame clones only, with some absent. The data hold about 50,000 clones, with over 75% observed a single time. Study outcomes and limitations: Part of the nonresponder group also had normalized T-cell clonal expansion that was low. Both blood CD4+ and CD8+ T cells showed clonal growth by week 6 at 0.1 to 3.0 mg/kg.

The chain combines TRBV29-1 with TRBJ2-7; D may be TRBD1 or TRBD2 (5 bases each). This receptor was taken from an adult with an advanced solid tumor such as melanoma, head and neck, liver or kidney cancer. The source material was CD4+ or CD8+ T cells sorted from blood, sampled in a trial of the OX40 agonist ivuxolimab. CDR3: CSVEGAGRGIGEQYF. CDR3 bases: TGCAGCGTTGAAGGAGCAGGGAGAGGCATTGGCGAGCAGTACTTC.